Below, 19 T cell receptor beta chains from the same sample are listed, as sequenced in a study of glioma-infiltrating T cells. The iRepertoire nested amplicon-rescue multiplex PCR amplified TCR alpha and beta CDR3s from RNA. TCRdb re-called the multiplex PCR reads through MiXCR, storing one row per CDR3 protein. This table has some 100,000 distinct CDR3 sequences, less than 30% appearing once. Sequencing was carried out using glioma tissue, nonneoplastic brain tissue, or PBMCs (not recorded which). These receptors all come from a human donor with low-grade glioma or glioblastoma, undergoing nonglioma brain surgery, or in good health (not recorded which).

J is TRBJ2-7 and V is TRBV5-4, with D unresolved. This CDR3 is built from 14 residues. Germline V gives CDR1 SGHNT, CDR2 YYREEE (reference sequence). Trimming shortened V by 0 bases and J by 5 bases, and 12 bases separated the two germline ends. CDR3 in DNA: TGTGCCAGCAGCTTGGGGGCAGGTTCCCACGAGCAGTACTTC. Encoded protein: CASSLGAGSHEQYF.

V and J are TRBV5-1 and TRBJ2-5; 14 nucleotides match TRBD2. The CDR3 is made up of 16 amino acids. Trimming removed 4 bases from V and 4 bases from J; junction bases left unmatched: 6. The V gene's germline CDR1 is SGHRS and CDR2 YFSETQ. The CDR3 coding sequence is TGCGCCAGCAGCCCGAGACTAGCGGGGGGGTCAGAGACCCAGTACTTC. It specifies CASSPRLAGGSETQYF.

This clonotype was found many times. The gene calls are TRBV20-1 and TRBJ2-1, with 7 bases aligning to TRBD2. The ends lost 6 bases at V and 4 bases at J; junction bases unmatched: 9. The CDR3 runs to 14 residues. Germline CDR1 is DFQATT and CDR2 is SNEGSKA (reference sequence). CDR3 loop: CSAQVSSGYNEQFF. The CDR3 region has the DNA TGCAGTGCCCAGGTGTCTAGCGGTTACAATGAGCAGTTCTTC.

There are many counts of this clonotype. One end of the junction is discordant with germline, which a read error may explain. The chain is built from TRBV7-7 and TRBJ2-3; D gene unclear. Germline V gives CDR1 SSHAT, CDR2 FNYEAQ (reference sequence). The CDR3 contains 13 residues. CDR3: CASSSSSQSTQYF. Written as DNA, the CDR3 is TGTGCTAGCAGCTCGTCGTCACAGAGCACGCAGTATTTT.

A word on this clonotype: The junction does not match germline at one end; this may be a read error. The chain joins TRBV20-1 to TRBJ2-7; no firm D call. CDR1 and CDR2 (germline): DFQATT, SNEGSKA (reference sequence). The CDR3 has 13 residues. CDR3 sequence: CSARDSPLNEQHF. The CDR3 nucleotides are TGCAGCGCTAGAGATAGCCCCCTGAACGAGCAGCACTTC.

This clonotype turned up a few times. With a much larger clone just one base away, this may be a read error. The chain is built from TRBV9 and TRBJ2-1; D may correspond to TRBD1 or TRBD2 (6 bases each). Per the germline V gene, CDR1 is SGDLS and CDR2 is YYNGEE. The length of the CDR3 is 14 residues. Trimming pared 0 bases from V and 11 bases from J, leaving 15 bases between. CDR3 sequence reads: CASSVAQRGVQQFF. CDR3 coding DNA: TGTGCCAGCAGCGTAGCCCAGAGGGGGGTACAGCAGTTCTTC.

This clonotype was observed many times. The chain couples TRBV3-1 to TRBJ2-1, with D tentatively TRBD1 or TRBD2 (5 bases each). Trimming removed 5 bases from V and 1 base from J, with 15 bases in between. The CDR3 covers 16 residues. Per the germline V gene, CDR1 is LGHDT and CDR2 is YNNKEL (reference sequence). The CDR3 coding sequence is TGTGCCAGCAGCTACGAGGGGCGCAGTTCCTACAATGAGCAGTTCTTC. Amino acid sequence: CASSYEGRSSYNEQFF.

This clonotype was observed at least ten times. The rearrangement joins TRBV7-9 to TRBJ2-3; D may match TRBD1 or TRBD2 (5 bases each). CDR1 and CDR2 (germline): SEHNR, FQNEAQ (reference sequence). The CDR3 loop spans 14 amino acids. V shed 0 bases and J shed 4 bases, with 8 bases lying between them. Here the CDR3 reads CASSLAGVSDTQYF. The CDR3 nucleotides are TGTGCCAGCAGCTTAGCGGGGGTATCAGATACGCAGTATTTT.

This clonotype came up many times. The V call is TRBV27, the J call TRBJ1-5; D is perhaps TRBD1 (5 bases). From germline, CDR1 is MNHEY and CDR2 SMNVEV (reference sequence). The CDR3 totals 14 residues. The germline V and J ends were trimmed by 6 bases and 0 bases, with 9 bases remaining between them. CDR3 DNA: TGTGCCAGCAGAGACAGATATAGCAATCAGCCCCAGCATTTT. Translated: CASRDRYSNQPQHF.

This clonotype was counted many times. The chain recombines TRBV11-3 with TRBJ2-3; 8 bases map to TRBD1. Trimming cost V 3 bases and J 0 bases; bases outside gene matches: 2. The CDR3 is 15 amino acids. The germline V gene has CDR1 SGHNT and CDR2 YENEEA. CDR3 residues: CASSFGQGSTDTQYF. The CDR3 DNA reads TGTGCCAGCAGCTTTGGACAGGGAAGCACAGATACGCAGTATTTT.

This clonotype has a count of ten or more. This chain connects TRBV28 to TRBJ1-2, with D tentatively TRBD1 (6 bases). The CDR3 loop spans 15 amino acids. Trimming removed 5 bases from V and 4 bases from J, with 17 bases in between. CDR1 is MDHEN, CDR2 SYDVKM, per germline. Written as DNA, the CDR3 is TGTGCCAGCAGTCCGTATAACAGGGCCGTCTATGGCTACACCTTC. The encoded protein is CASSPYNRAVYGYTF.

Details on this clonotype: The junction and the germline gene differ at one end; a read error may be behind it. The chain is built from TRBV4-1 and TRBJ2-1; D uncertain. Germline lookup yields CDR1 MGHRA and CDR2 YSYEKL. The CDR3 covers 15 residues. Here the CDR3 reads CARSQDLGSSNEQFF. DNA for the CDR3: TGCGCCAGAAGCCAAGATCTGGGGTCTAGCAATGAGCAGTTCTTC.

Comment on this clonotype: Since a much larger clone is just one base distant, this may be a read error. V usage is TRBV29-1 and J usage is TRBJ1-1; maybe TRBD1 (6 bases). Germline values: CDR1 SQVTM, CDR2 ANQGSEA. This CDR3 contains 13 residues. V dropped 5 bases and J dropped 0 bases, with 10 bases sitting between them. CDR3: CSVRGGMNTEAFF. The CDR3 region has the DNA TGCAGCGTTAGGGGGGGAATGAACACTGAAGCTTTCTTT. The full variable domain, in which reference TRBV29-1 and TRBJ1-1 provide the parts outside the CDR3, is SAVISQKPSRDICQRGTSLTIQCQVDSQVTMMFWYRQQPGQSLTLIATANQGSEATYESGFVIDKFPISRPNLTFSTLTVSNMSPEDSSIYLCSVRGGMNTEAFFGQGTRLTVV.

The J gene is TRBJ2-5, the V gene TRBV5-1; the match to TRBD1 covers 8 bases. Germline CDR1 is SGHRS and CDR2 is YFSETQ. The V segment lost 4 bases and the J segment 2 bases; nucleotides outside the gene matches: 7. This CDR3 comprises 15 residues. The CDR3 is CASSDPGQEQETQYF. CDR3 in DNA: TGCGCCAGCAGCGATCCGGGACAGGAGCAAGAGACCCAGTACTTC.

J is TRBJ1-4 and V is TRBV9, with D maybe TRBD1 (6 bases). The germline gives CDR1 SGDLS, CDR2 YYNGEE. The V end lost 0 bases, the J end lost 8 bases, and 14 bases lay between the germline ends. The CDR3 is 15 residues long. The CDR3 protein is CASSVASQGIEKLFF. CDR3 bases: TGTGCCAGCAGCGTAGCGAGCCAGGGGATCGAAAAACTGTTTTTT.

The chain couples TRBV10-3 to TRBJ1-1; D possibly corresponds to TRBD1 (5 bases). This CDR3 region has 16 residues. V lost 4 bases, J lost 2 bases, and 17 bases lay in between. Per the germline V gene, CDR1 is ENHRY and CDR2 is SYGVKD. CDR3 loop: CAISARAGPDNTEAFF. CDR3 DNA sequence: TGTGCCATCAGTGCCAGGGCAGGGCCTGATAACACTGAAGCTTTCTTT.

In the case of this clonotype: Germline is not matched at one junction end, which may reflect a read error. V usage is TRBV7-8 and J usage is TRBJ1-5; no firm D call. Germline values: CDR1 SGHVS, CDR2 FQNEAQ. The CDR3 length is 15 residues. The CDR3 is CVSSLAGSGNQPQHF. Here the CDR3 DNA reads TGTGTCAGCAGCTTAGCTGGGTCTGGCAATCAGCCCCAGCATTTT.

The table lists this clonotype with many counts. The chain couples TRBV5-4 to TRBJ1-2; perhaps TRBD1 as D (5 bases). The CDR3 is made up of 14 amino acids. V lost 4 bases to trimming and J lost 5 bases, with 15 bases between them. Germline V CDR1 and CDR2: SGHNT, YYREEE (reference sequence). The CDR3 loop reads CASSVGEGGYGYTF. CDR3 in DNA: TGTGCCAGCAGCGTAGGGGAAGGAGGATATGGCTACACCTTC.

This clonotype was recorded at least ten times. The chain joins TRBV27 to TRBJ1-1; D unresolved. Germline-derived CDR1 and CDR2 are MNHEY and SMNVEV (reference sequence). This CDR3 spans 16 amino acids. V dropped 2 bases and J dropped 0 bases, with 13 bases sitting between them. CDR3 loop: CASSLHGLSLNTEAFF. Written as DNA, the CDR3 is TGTGCCAGCAGTTTACACGGACTATCCTTGAACACTGAAGCTTTCTTT.